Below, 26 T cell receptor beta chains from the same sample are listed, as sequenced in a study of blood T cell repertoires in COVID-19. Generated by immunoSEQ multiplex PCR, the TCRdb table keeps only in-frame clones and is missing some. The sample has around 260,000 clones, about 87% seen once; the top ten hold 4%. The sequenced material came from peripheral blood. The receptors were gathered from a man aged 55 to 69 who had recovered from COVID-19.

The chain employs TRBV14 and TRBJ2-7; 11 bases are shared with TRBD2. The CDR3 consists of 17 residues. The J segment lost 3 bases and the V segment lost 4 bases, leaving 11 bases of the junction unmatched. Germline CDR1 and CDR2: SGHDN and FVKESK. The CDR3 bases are TGTGCCAGCAGCCGTCGTGGAGGACTAGCGGGTTACTACGAGCAGTACTTC. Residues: CASSRRGGLAGYYEQYF. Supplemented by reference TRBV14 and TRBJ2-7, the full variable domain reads EAGVTQFPSHSVIEKGQTVTLRCDPISGHDNLYWYRRVMGKEIKFLLHFVKESKQDESGMPNNRFLAERTGGTYSTLKVQPAELEDSGVYFCASSRRGGLAGYYEQYFGPGTRLTVT.

The CDR3 spells CASSQTGSHEQYF. The DNA of the CDR3 is TGTGCCAGCAGCCAAACAGGGAGCCACGAGCAGTACTTC. The rearrangement links TRBV4-2 to TRBJ2-7; D perhaps matches TRBD1 (6 bases). The CDR3 has 13 amino acids. From germline, CDR1 is LGHNA and CDR2 YNFKEQ. The V end was cut by 2 bases, the J end by 5 bases, with 10 bases between.

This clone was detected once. CDR3 sequence reads: CASSLISWAGTEAFF. The CDR3 bases are TGTGCCAGCAGTTTAATATCTTGGGCGGGAACTGAAGCTTTCTTT. The chain couples TRBV27 to TRBJ1-1; D unclear. The CDR3 is 15 amino acids. Trimming took off 2 bases at V and 5 bases at J, with 15 bases between the two ends. Germline V gives CDR1 MNHEY, CDR2 SMNVEV (reference sequence).

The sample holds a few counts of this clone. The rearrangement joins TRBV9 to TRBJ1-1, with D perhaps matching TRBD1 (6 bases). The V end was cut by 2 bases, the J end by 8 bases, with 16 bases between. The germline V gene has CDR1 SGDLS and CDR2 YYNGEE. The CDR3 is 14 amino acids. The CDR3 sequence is CASSVASVGQEAFF. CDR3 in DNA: TGTGCCAGCAGCGTCGCCTCGGTCGGACAGGAAGCTTTCTTT.

This CDR3 is CASSVRMDREDTGELFF. The CDR3 DNA follows: TGTGCCAGCAGCGTAAGGATGGACAGGGAGGACACCGGGGAGCTGTTTTTT. V is TRBV9 and J is TRBJ2-2, with 8 positions matching TRBD1. Trimming at V came to 1 base and at J to 3 bases, leaving 8 bases not matched to a gene. CDR3 length: 17 residues. CDR1 SGDLS and CDR2 YYNGEE come from the germline V gene.

In nucleotides, the CDR3 is TGTGCCAGCAGCTCCCGGGGACAGGGAGTGAATTCACCCCTCCACTTT. Its protein is CASSSRGQGVNSPLHF. V gene TRBV9 combines with J gene TRBJ1-6, with 9 nucleotides matching TRBD1. This CDR3 has 16 amino acids. V lost 4 bases, J lost 7 bases, and 9 bases stayed unmatched. Germline-derived CDR1 and CDR2 are SGDLS and YYNGEE.

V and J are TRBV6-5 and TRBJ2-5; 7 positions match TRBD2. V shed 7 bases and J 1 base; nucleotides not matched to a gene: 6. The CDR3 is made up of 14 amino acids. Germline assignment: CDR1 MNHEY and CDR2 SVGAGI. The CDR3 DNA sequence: TGTGCCAGCACTCGGGGACTACTCCAAGAGACCCAGTACTTC. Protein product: CASTRGLLQETQYF.

The CDR3 sequence is CASSSSIIRGDTQYF. In DNA form, the CDR3 reads TGTGCCAGCAGCTCCTCCATAATTAGGGGAGATACGCAGTATTTT. The V and J genes are TRBV7-6 and TRBJ2-3; maybe TRBD1 (5 bases). CDR1 is SGHVS, CDR2 FNYEAQ, per germline. The V and J ends lost 4 bases and 5 bases respectively, with 16 bases between them. The CDR3 sequence is 15 residues long.

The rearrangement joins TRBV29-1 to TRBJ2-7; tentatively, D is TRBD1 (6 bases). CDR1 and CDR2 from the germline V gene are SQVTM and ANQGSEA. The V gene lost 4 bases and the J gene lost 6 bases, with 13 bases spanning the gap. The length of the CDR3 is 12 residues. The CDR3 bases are TGCAGCGTTGGCATTGGGGGCTCCGAGCAGTACTTC. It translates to CSVGIGGSEQYF.

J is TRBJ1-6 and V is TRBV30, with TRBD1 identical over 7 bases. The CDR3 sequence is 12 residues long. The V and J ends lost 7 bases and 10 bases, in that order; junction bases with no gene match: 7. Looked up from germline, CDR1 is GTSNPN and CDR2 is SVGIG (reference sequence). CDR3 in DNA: TGTGCCTTACAAACAGGGGACTCACCCCTCCACTTT. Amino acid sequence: CALQTGDSPLHF. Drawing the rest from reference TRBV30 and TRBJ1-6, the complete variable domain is SQTIHQWPATLVQPVGSPLSLECTVEGTSNPNLYWYRQAAGRGLQLLFYSVGIGQISSEVPQNLSASRPQDRQFILSSKKLLLSDSGFYLCALQTGDSPLHFGNGTRLTVT.

In DNA, the CDR3 is TGTGCCAGCAGCGCCCTGGGGACAGGGGGCTCCTATGGCTACACCTTC. Amino acid sequence: CASSALGTGGSYGYTF. V and J are TRBV9 and TRBJ1-2; 12 bases align to TRBD1. Losses at the gene ends were 3 bases for V and 4 bases for J; bases not matched to a gene: 7. The CDR3 contains 16 residues. Per germline, CDR1 SGDLS and CDR2 YYNGEE.

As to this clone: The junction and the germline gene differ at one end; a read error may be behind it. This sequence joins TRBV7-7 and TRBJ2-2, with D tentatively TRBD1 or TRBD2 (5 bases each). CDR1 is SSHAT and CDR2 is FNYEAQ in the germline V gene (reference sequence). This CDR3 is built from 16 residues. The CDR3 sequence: CASSLEGQGWTGELFF. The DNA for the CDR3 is TGTGCTAGCAGCTTAGAGGGGCAGGGCTGGACCGGGGAGCTGTTTTTT.

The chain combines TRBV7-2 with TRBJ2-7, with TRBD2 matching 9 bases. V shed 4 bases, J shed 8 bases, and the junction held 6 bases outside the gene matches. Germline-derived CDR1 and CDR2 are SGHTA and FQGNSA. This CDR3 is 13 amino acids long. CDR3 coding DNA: TGTGCCAGCAGCTCGACGCGGGGGGGTCAGCAGTACTTC. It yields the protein CASSSTRGGQQYF.

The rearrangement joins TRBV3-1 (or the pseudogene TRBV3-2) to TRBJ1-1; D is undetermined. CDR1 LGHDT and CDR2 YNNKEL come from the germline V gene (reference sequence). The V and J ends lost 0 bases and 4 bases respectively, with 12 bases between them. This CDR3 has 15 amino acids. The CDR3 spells CASSQDWAVPTEAFF. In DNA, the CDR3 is TGTGCCAGCAGCCAAGATTGGGCAGTCCCCACTGAAGCTTTCTTT.

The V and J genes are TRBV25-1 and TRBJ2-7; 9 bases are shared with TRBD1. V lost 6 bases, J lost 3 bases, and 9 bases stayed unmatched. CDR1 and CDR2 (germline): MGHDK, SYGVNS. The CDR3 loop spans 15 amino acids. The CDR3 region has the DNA TGTGCCAGCAGGGCTGACAGGGGGTCCCTCTACGAGCAGTACTTC. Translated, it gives CASRADRGSLYEQYF.

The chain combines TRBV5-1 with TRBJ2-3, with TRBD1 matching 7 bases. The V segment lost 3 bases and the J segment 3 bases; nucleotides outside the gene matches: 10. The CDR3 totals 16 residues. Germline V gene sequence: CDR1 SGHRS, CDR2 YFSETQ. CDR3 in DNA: TGCGCCAGCAGCTACTTCCGGGGACAGAAGACAGATACGCAGTATTTT. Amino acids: CASSYFRGQKTDTQYF.

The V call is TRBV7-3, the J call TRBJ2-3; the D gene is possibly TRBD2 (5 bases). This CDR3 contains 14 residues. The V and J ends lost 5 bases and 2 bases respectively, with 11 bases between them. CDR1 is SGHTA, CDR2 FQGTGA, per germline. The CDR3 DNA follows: TGTGCCAGCAGCAAGAGCGGCAACACAGATACGCAGTATTTT. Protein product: CASSKSGNTDTQYF.

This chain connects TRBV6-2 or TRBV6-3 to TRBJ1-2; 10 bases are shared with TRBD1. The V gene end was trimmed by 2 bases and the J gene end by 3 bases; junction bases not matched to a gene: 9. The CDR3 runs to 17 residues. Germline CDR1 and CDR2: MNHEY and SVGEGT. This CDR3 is CASSYGRQGALDYGYTF. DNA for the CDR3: TGTGCCAGCAGTTACGGTCGACAGGGGGCTCTTGACTATGGCTACACCTTC.

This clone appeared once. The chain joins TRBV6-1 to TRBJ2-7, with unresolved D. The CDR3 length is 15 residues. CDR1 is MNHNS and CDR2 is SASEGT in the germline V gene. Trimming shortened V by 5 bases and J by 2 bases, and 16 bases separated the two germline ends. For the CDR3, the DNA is TGTGCCAGCAGTACCCCAGCACTAACCCCCTACGAGCAGTACTTC. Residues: CASSTPALTPYEQYF.

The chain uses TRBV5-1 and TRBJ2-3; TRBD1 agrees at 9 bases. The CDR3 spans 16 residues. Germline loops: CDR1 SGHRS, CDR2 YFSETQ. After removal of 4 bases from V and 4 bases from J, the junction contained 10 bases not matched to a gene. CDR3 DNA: TGCGCCAGCAGCCCCACCACAGGGGGCAGGTCAGATACGCAGTATTTT. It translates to CASSPTTGGRSDTQYF.

CDR3 sequence reads: CASSLAGGAEQYF. CDR3 sequence (DNA): TGTGCCAGCAGCTTGGCCGGTGGGGCCGAGCAGTACTTC. The genes are TRBV5-6 and TRBJ2-7, with D maybe TRBD1 (5 bases). Germline loops: CDR1 SGHDT, CDR2 YYEEEE. Between the trimmed V and J ends, which lost 0 bases and 6 bases, there was a span of 10 bases. The CDR3 is 13 residues long.

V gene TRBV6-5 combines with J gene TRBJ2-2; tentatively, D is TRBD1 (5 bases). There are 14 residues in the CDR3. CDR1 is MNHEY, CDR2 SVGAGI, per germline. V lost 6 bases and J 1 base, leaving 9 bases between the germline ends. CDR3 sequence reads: CASRLGQNTGELFF. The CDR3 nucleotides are TGTGCCAGCAGATTGGGGCAGAACACCGGGGAGCTGTTTTTT.

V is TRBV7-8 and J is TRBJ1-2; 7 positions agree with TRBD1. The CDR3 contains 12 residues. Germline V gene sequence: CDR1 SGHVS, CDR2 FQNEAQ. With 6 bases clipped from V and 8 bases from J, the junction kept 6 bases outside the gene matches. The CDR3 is CASSNQQGGYTF. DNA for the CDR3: TGTGCCAGCAGTAATCAACAGGGGGGCTACACCTTC.

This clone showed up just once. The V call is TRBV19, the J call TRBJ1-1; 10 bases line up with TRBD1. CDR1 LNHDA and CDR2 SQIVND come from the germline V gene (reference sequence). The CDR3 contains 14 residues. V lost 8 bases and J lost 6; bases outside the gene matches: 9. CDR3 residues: CASSGTGVYPEAFF. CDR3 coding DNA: TGTGCCAGTTCGGGGACAGGGGTTTACCCTGAAGCTTTCTTT.

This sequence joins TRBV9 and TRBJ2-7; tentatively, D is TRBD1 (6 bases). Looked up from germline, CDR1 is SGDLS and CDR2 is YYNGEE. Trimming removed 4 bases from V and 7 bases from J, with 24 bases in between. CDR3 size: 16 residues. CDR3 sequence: CASSPAPTGVLREQYF. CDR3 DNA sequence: TGTGCCAGCAGCCCCGCCCCGACAGGTGTTCTCCGGGAGCAGTACTTC.

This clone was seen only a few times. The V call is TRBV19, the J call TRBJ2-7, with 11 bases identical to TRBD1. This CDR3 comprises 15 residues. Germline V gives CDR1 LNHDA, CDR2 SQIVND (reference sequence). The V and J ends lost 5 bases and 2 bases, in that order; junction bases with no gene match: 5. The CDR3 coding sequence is TGTGCCAGTAGTTACCCGGGACAGGGGGCCTACGAGCAGTACTTC. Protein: CASSYPGQGAYEQYF.